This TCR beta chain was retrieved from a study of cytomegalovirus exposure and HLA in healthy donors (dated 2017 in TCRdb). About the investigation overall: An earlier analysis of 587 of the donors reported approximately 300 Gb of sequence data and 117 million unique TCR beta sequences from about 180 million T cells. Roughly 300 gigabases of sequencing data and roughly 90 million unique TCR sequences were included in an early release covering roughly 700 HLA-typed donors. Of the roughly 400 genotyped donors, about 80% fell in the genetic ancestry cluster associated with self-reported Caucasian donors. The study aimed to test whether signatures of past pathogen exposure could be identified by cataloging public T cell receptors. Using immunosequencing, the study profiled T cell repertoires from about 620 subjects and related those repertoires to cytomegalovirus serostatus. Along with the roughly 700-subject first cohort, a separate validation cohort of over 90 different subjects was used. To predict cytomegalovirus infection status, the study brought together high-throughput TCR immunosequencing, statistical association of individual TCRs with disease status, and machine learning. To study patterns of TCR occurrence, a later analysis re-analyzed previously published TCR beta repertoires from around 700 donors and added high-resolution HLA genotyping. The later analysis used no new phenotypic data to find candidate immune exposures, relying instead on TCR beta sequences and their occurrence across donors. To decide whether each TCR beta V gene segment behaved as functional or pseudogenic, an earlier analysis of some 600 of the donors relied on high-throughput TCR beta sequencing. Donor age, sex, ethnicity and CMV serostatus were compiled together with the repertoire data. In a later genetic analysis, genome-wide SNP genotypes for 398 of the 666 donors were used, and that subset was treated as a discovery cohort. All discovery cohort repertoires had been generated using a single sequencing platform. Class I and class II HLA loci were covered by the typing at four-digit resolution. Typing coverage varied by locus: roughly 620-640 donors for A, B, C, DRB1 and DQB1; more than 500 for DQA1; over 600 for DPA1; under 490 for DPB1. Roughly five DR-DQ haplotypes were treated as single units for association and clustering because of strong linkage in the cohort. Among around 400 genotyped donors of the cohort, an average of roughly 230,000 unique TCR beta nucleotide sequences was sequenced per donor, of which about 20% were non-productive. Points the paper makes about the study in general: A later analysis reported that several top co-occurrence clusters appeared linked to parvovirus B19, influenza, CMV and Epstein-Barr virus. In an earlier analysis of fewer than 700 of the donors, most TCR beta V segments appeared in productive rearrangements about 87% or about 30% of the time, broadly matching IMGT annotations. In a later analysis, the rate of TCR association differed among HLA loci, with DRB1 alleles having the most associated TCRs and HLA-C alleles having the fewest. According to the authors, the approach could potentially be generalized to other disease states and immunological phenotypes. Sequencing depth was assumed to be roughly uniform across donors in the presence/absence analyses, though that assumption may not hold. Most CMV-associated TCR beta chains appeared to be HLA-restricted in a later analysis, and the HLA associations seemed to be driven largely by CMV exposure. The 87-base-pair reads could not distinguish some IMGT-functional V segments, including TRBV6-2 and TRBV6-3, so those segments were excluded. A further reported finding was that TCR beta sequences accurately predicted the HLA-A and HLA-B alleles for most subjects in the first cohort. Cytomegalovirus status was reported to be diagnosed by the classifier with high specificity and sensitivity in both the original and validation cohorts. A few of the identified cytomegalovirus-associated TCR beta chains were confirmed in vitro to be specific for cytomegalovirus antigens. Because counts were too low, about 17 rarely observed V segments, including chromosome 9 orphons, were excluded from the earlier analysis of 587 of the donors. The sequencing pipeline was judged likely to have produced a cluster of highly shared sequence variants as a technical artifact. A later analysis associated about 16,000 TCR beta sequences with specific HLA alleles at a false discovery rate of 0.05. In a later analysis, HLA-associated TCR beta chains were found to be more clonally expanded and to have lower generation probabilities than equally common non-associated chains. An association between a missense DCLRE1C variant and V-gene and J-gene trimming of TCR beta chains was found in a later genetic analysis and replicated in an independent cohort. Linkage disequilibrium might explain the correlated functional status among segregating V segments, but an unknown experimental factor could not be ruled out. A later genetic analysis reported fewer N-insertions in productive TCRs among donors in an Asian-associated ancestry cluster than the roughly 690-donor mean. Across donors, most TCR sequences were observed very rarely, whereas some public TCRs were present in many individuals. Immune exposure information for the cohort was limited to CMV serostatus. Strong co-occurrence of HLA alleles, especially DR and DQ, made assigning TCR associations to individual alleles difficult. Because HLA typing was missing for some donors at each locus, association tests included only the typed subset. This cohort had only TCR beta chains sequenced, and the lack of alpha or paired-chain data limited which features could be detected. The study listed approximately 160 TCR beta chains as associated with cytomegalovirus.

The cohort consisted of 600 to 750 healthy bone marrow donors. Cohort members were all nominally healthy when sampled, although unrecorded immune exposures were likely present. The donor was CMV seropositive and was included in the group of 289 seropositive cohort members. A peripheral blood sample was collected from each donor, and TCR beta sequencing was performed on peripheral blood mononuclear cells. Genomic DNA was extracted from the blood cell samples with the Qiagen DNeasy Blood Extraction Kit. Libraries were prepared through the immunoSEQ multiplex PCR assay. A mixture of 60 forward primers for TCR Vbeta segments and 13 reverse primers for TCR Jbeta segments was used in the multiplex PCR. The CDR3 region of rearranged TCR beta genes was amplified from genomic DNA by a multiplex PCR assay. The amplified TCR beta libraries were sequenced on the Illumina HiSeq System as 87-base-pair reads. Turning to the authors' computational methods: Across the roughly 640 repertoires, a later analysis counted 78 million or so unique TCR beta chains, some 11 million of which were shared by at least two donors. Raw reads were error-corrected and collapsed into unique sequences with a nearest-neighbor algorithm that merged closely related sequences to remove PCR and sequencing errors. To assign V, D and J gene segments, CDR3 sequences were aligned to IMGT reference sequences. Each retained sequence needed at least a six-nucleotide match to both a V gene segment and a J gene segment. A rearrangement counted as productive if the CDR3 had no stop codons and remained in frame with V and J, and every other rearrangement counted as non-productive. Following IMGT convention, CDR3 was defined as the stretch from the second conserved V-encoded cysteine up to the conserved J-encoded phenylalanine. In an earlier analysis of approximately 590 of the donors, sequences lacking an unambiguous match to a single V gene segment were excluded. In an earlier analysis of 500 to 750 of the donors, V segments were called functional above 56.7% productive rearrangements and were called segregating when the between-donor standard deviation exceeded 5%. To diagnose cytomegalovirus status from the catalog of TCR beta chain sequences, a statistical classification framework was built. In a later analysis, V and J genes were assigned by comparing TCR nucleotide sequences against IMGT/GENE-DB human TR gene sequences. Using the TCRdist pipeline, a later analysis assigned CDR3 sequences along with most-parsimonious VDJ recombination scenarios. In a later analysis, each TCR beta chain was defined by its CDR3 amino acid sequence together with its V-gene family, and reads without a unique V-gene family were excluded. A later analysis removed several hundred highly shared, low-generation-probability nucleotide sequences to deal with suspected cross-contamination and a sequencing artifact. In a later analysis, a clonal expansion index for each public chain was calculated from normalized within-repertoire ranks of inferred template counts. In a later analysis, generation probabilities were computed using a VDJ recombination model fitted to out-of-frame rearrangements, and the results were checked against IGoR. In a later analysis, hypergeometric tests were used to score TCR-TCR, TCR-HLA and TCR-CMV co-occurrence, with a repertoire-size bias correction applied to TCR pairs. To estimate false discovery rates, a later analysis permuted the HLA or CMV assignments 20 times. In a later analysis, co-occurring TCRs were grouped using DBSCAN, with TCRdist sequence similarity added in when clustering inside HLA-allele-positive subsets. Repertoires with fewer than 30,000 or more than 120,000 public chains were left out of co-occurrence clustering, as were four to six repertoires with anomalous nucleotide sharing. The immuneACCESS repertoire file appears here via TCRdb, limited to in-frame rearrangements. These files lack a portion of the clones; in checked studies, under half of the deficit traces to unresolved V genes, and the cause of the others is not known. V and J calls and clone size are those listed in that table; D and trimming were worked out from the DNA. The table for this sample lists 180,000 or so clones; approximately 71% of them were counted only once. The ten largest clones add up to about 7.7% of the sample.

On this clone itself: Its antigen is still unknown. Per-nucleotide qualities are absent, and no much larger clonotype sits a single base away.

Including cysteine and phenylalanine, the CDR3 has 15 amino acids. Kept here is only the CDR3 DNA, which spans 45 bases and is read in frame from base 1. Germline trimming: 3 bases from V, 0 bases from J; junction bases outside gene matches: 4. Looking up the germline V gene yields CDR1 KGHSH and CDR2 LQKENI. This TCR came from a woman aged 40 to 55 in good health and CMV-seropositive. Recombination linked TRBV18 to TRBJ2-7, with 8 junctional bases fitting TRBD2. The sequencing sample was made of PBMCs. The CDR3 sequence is CASSPLLADSYEQYF. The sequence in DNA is TGTGCCAGCTCACCTCTACTAGCGGACTCCTACGAGCAGTACTTC.